These T cell receptor beta chains were read from a single sample in a study of spatial heterogeneity in lung cancer. TCRdb reprocessed the 5' RACE reads with MiXCR, giving one entry per CDR3 protein. The table shows roughly 3,000 distinct CDR3 sequences, with 15% to 20% occurring only once. The material was PBMCs, obtained at follow-up. The receptors here all came from a male donor with early-stage non-small cell lung cancer. The CDR3 runs from the conserved cysteine through the conserved F or W. D genes are given only for firm matches. Clone size is stated in some rows and not others, as once, few, many or a class when expanded.

j_call: TRBJ2-5
clone_size: once
v_call: TRBV5-1
d_call: TRBD1
cdr3_nt: TGCGCCAGCAGCACCCTGGAGACAGGGGTGGGGACCCAGTACTTC
cdr3_aa: CASSTLETGVGTQYF

j_call: TRBJ1-5
clone_size: -
v_call: TRBV20-1
d_call: -
cdr3_nt: TGCAGTGCTAGAGTCGCCGCAGCTTATAGCAATCAGCCCCAGCATTTT
cdr3_aa: CSARVAAAYSNQPQHF

j_call: TRBJ1-1
clone_size: large
v_call: TRBV18
d_call: -
cdr3_nt: TGTGCCAGCAAGGTGGGGATCACTGAAGCTTTCTTT
cdr3_aa: CASKVGITEAFF

j_call: TRBJ2-3
clone_size: medium-sized
v_call: TRBV28
d_call: -
cdr3_nt: TGTGCCAGCAGTTTCGTGGCGGGCACAGATACGCAGTATTTT
cdr3_aa: CASSFVAGTDTQYF

j_call: TRBJ2-3
clone_size: -
v_call: TRBV5-6
d_call: -
cdr3_nt: TGTGCCAGCAGCTTGGTTGAGAGCACAGATACGCAGTATTTT
cdr3_aa: CASSLVESTDTQYF

j_call: TRBJ1-1
clone_size: medium-sized
v_call: TRBV6-6
d_call: -
cdr3_nt: TGTGCCAGCAGTTACGGGGCGGAGATGAACACTGAAGCTTTCTTT
cdr3_aa: CASSYGAEMNTEAFF

j_call: TRBJ1-5
clone_size: medium-sized
v_call: TRBV20-1
d_call: -
cdr3_nt: TGCAGTGCGTCAGGGGATAGCAATCAGCCCCAGCATTTT
cdr3_aa: CSASGDSNQPQHF

j_call: TRBJ2-1
clone_size: -
v_call: TRBV12-3/TRBV12-4
d_call: -
cdr3_nt: TGTGCCAGCAGTCCCAGACTGATCAATGAGCAGTTCTTC
cdr3_aa: CASSPRLINEQFF

j_call: TRBJ2-2
clone_size: many
v_call: TRBV5-1
d_call: -
cdr3_nt: TGCGCCAGCAGCTTGGAGGGCAAAGGCGGGGAGCTGTTTTTT
cdr3_aa: CASSLEGKGGELFF

j_call: TRBJ1-1
clone_size: medium-sized
v_call: TRBV16
d_call: -
cdr3_nt: TGTGCCAGCAGCCAATATGAGGGCACTGAAGCTTTCTTT
cdr3_aa: CASSQYEGTEAFF

j_call: TRBJ2-1
clone_size: medium-sized
v_call: TRBV11-2
d_call: TRBD2
cdr3_nt: TGTGCCAGCAGCCCCCGAATCGGGGGGGGGAATGAGCAGTTCTTC
cdr3_aa: CASSPRIGGGNEQFF

j_call: TRBJ2-1
clone_size: -
v_call: TRBV10-3
d_call: -
cdr3_nt: TGTGCCATCAGTGAGTCGACCGACAGCGAGCAGCAGTTCTTC
cdr3_aa: CAISESTDSEQQFF

j_call: TRBJ1-2
clone_size: medium-sized
v_call: TRBV27
d_call: -
cdr3_nt: TGTGCCAGCAGTTTATCGAAGGGTAACTATGGCTACACCTTC
cdr3_aa: CASSLSKGNYGYTF

j_call: TRBJ1-5
clone_size: medium-sized
v_call: TRBV5-4
d_call: -
cdr3_nt: TGTGCCAGCAGCTTGGGAGGAAACAGCAATCAGCCCCAGCATTTT
cdr3_aa: CASSLGGNSNQPQHF

j_call: TRBJ2-4
clone_size: medium-sized
v_call: TRBV7-9
d_call: TRBD2
cdr3_nt: TGTGCCAGCAGTCCTTATAGCGGGGTAACCAAAAACATTCAGTACTTC
cdr3_aa: CASSPYSGVTKNIQYF

j_call: TRBJ1-2
clone_size: few
v_call: TRBV12-3/TRBV12-4
d_call: TRBD1
cdr3_nt: TGTGCCAGCAGCCGTAGACAGGGGCACTATGGCTACACCTTT
cdr3_aa: CASSRRQGHYGYTF

j_call: TRBJ1-3
clone_size: -
v_call: TRBV18
d_call: -
cdr3_nt: TGTGCCAGCTCACCATGGGAGTGGACTGAAGGAAACACCATATATTTT
cdr3_aa: CASSPWEWTEGNTIYF

j_call: TRBJ1-2
clone_size: many
v_call: TRBV7-2
d_call: -
cdr3_nt: TGTGCCAGCAGCTTAGGTCCCGGAGGCTACACCTTC
cdr3_aa: CASSLGPGGYTF

j_call: TRBJ1-1
clone_size: -
v_call: TRBV20-1
d_call: -
cdr3_nt: TGCAGTGCTGCCCGGGGGGGGCGTGAAGCTTTCTTT
cdr3_aa: CSAARGGREAFF

j_call: TRBJ2-7
clone_size: many
v_call: TRBV20-1
d_call: -
cdr3_nt: TGCAGTGCTAGCCGAGAGGGTGGGAGGCCCTCCTACGAGCAGTACTTC
cdr3_aa: CSASREGGRPSYEQYF

j_call: TRBJ2-3
clone_size: few
v_call: TRBV6-2/TRBV6-3
d_call: TRBD2
cdr3_nt: TGTGCCAGCAGTGATACCGGGACTAGCGAAGATACGCAGTATTTT
cdr3_aa: CASSDTGTSEDTQYF

j_call: TRBJ1-1
clone_size: medium-sized
v_call: TRBV29-1
d_call: TRBD1
cdr3_nt: TGCAGCGTATCAGGGGGCTGGGGAATGAACACTGAAGCTTTCTTT
cdr3_aa: CSVSGGWGMNTEAFF

j_call: TRBJ2-2
clone_size: -
v_call: TRBV7-2
d_call: -
cdr3_nt: TGTGCCAGCAGCTTTTACAGGGTTTCGGACACCGGGGAGCTGTTTTTT
cdr3_aa: CASSFYRVSDTGELFF

j_call: TRBJ1-1
clone_size: medium-sized
v_call: TRBV27
d_call: -
cdr3_nt: TGTGCCAGCAGTTTATCGTACGGGTTTATGAACACTGAAGCTTTCTTT
cdr3_aa: CASSLSYGFMNTEAFF

j_call: TRBJ2-3
clone_size: many
v_call: TRBV11-2
d_call: TRBD2
cdr3_nt: TGTGCCAGCAGCGGGACTAGCGGCACAGATACGCAGTATTTT
cdr3_aa: CASSGTSGTDTQYF

j_call: TRBJ2-1
clone_size: medium-sized
v_call: TRBV4-1
d_call: TRBD2
cdr3_nt: TGCGCCAGCAGCAGGGGGACTAGCGGGGGAGCCGGGGGTGAGCAGTTCTTC
cdr3_aa: CASSRGTSGGAGGEQFF

j_call: TRBJ2-3
clone_size: many
v_call: TRBV6-1
d_call: TRBD1
cdr3_nt: TGTGCCAGCAGGGCCCTGACAGGGAGTGGTACAGATACGCAGTATTTT
cdr3_aa: CASRALTGSGTDTQYF

j_call: TRBJ2-1
clone_size: many
v_call: TRBV7-8
d_call: -
cdr3_nt: TGTGCCAGCAGCCCGCGATGGGGGAGGCGGGGCAATGAGCAGTTCTTC
cdr3_aa: CASSPRWGRRGNEQFF

j_call: TRBJ1-2
clone_size: many
v_call: TRBV7-2
d_call: TRBD1
cdr3_nt: TGTGCCAGCAGCTGGAACAGGGGCTATGGCTACACCTTC
cdr3_aa: CASSWNRGYGYTF

j_call: TRBJ1-6
clone_size: many
v_call: TRBV9
d_call: -
cdr3_nt: TGTGCCAGCGGCAATTCAAATTCACCCCTCCACTTT
cdr3_aa: CASGNSNSPLHF

j_call: TRBJ2-1
clone_size: -
v_call: TRBV24-1
d_call: -
cdr3_nt: TGTGCCACCAGTGATTTCCCGGGCTCCTACAATGAGCAGTTCTTC
cdr3_aa: CATSDFPGSYNEQFF

j_call: TRBJ2-7
clone_size: many
v_call: TRBV5-6
d_call: TRBD1
cdr3_nt: TGTGCCAGCAGCTTTACAGGGGGCCGCTACGAGCAGTACTTC
cdr3_aa: CASSFTGGRYEQYF

j_call: TRBJ2-7
clone_size: few
v_call: TRBV20-1
d_call: -
cdr3_nt: TGCAGTGCTAGAAAGACTAGCTACGAGCAGTACTTC
cdr3_aa: CSARKTSYEQYF

j_call: TRBJ2-7
clone_size: -
v_call: TRBV29-1
d_call: -
cdr3_nt: TGCAGCGTCGGACCGGGCCCCGGTCAAGAGCAGTACTTC
cdr3_aa: CSVGPGPGQEQYF

j_call: TRBJ2-7
clone_size: -
v_call: TRBV3-1
d_call: TRBD1
cdr3_nt: TGTGCCAGCAGCCCAACCCTGACAGGGACCTACGAGCAGTACTTC
cdr3_aa: CASSPTLTGTYEQYF

j_call: TRBJ2-7
clone_size: many
v_call: TRBV5-1
d_call: -
cdr3_nt: TGCGCCAGCAGCTGGGACAAGGCCTACGAGCAGTACTTC
cdr3_aa: CASSWDKAYEQYF

j_call: TRBJ1-1
clone_size: -
v_call: TRBV19
d_call: -
cdr3_nt: TGTGCCAGTAGTATTGGCACTGAAGCTTTCTTT
cdr3_aa: CASSIGTEAFF

j_call: TRBJ2-5
clone_size: medium-sized
v_call: TRBV4-3
d_call: -
cdr3_nt: TGCGCCAGCAGCCAAGATTTTACGGGTAGAGAGACCCAGTACTTC
cdr3_aa: CASSQDFTGRETQYF

j_call: TRBJ2-7
clone_size: medium-sized
v_call: TRBV27
d_call: TRBD2
cdr3_nt: TGTGCCAGCAGTTTAGGGACCGAGCTTCGGGAGGTTAGCTCCTACGAGCAGTACTTC
cdr3_aa: CASSLGTELREVSSYEQYF

j_call: TRBJ2-3
clone_size: -
v_call: TRBV7-2
d_call: -
cdr3_nt: TGTGCCAGCAGCTTACCGGGGGCCCCCACGAATACGCAGTATTTT
cdr3_aa: CASSLPGAPTNTQYF

j_call: TRBJ2-7
clone_size: -
v_call: TRBV7-9
d_call: TRBD1
cdr3_nt: TGTGCCAGCAGCTTAGCCACAGGGGGTCCGTACTTC
cdr3_aa: CASSLATGGPYF

j_call: TRBJ1-4
clone_size: medium-sized
v_call: TRBV4-1
d_call: -
cdr3_nt: TGCGCCAGCAGCCAAGGAAGGGGAACAACTAATGAAAAACTGTTTTTT
cdr3_aa: CASSQGRGTTNEKLFF

j_call: TRBJ2-7
clone_size: many
v_call: TRBV5-5
d_call: -
cdr3_nt: TGTGCCAGCAGCTTGGCCCTTATACTACCACAGACAAACGAGCAGTACTTC
cdr3_aa: CASSLALILPQTNEQYF

j_call: TRBJ1-1
clone_size: large
v_call: TRBV7-6
d_call: -
cdr3_nt: TGTGCCAGCAGCTTGTACCTCCGAGGGAGGAACACTGAAGCTTTCTTT
cdr3_aa: CASSLYLRGRNTEAFF

j_call: TRBJ2-2
clone_size: medium-sized
v_call: TRBV7-8
d_call: TRBD1
cdr3_nt: TGTGCCAGCAGCTTTTTGGGACAGGGGGCGGCCGGGGAGCTGTTTTTT
cdr3_aa: CASSFLGQGAAGELFF

j_call: TRBJ2-4
clone_size: medium-sized
v_call: TRBV27
d_call: TRBD2
cdr3_nt: TGTGCCAGCAAACTATGGACTAGCGGGAAAAACATTCAGTACTTC
cdr3_aa: CASKLWTSGKNIQYF